This T cell receptor beta chain was captured in a study of cytomegalovirus exposure and HLA in healthy donors. Study results and limitations: Productive status was seen about 87% or about 30% of the time for most TCR beta V segments in an earlier analysis.

Points on this clone: The antigen is not known.

The primer mix had 60 Vbeta and 13 Jbeta primers. Method: immunoSEQ multiplex PCR; TCRdb's copy keeps in-frame clones and lacks some. The repertoire holds more than 150,000 clones, with approximately 80% as singletons. Regarding donors, all were healthy bone marrow donors. Germline V lookup: CDR1 ENHRY, CDR2 SYGVKD. V dropped 5 bases and J dropped 6 bases, with 7 bases sitting between them. CDR3 length: 12 amino acids. This TCR derives from a woman younger than 30 in good health and CMV-seropositive. This chain links TRBV10-3 with TRBJ2-2; D gene unclear. Material for sequencing was PBMCs. CDR3 DNA: TGTGCCATCAGTTCTATGTCCGGGGAGCTGTTTTTT. Protein: CAISSMSGELFF.